This TCR beta chain was found in a study of T cell changes during pregnancy in multiple sclerosis. Only in-frame clones appear in the TCRdb table, and some are missing; sequencing was by immunoSEQ multiplex PCR. The sample consists of about 30,000 clones, 90% of them appearing once. Trimming cost V 5 bases and J 3 bases; bases outside gene matches: 2. The CDR3 consists of 14 residues. Germline V CDR1 and CDR2: SGHTA, FQGNSA. The sequenced sample was CD4+ T cells from peripheral blood mononuclear cells, obtained in the second trimester of pregnancy. The chain links TRBV7-2 to TRBJ1-4, with 8 nucleotides matching TRBD1. This sequence originates from a female donor in good health, enrolled as a control in a pregnancy study. The CDR3 nucleotides are TGTGCCAGCAGCCAACAGGGGGCTAATGAAAAACTGTTTTTT. This codes for CASSQQGANEKLFF.